This T cell receptor beta chain was sequenced in a study of CD8 T cells in ankylosing spondylitis. Study results and caveats: Blood from ankylosing spondylitis patients appeared to carry a characteristic roughly 8-variant TCR beta motif.

V was pared by 5 bases and J by 9 bases, with 10 bases of the junction left unmatched. This CDR3 region has 15 residues. Per the germline V gene, CDR1 is SGHNT and CDR2 is YENEEA. TCRdb used MiXCR to reprocess the 5' RACE reads, holding one entry per CDR3 protein. The sample carries 250,000 to 350,000 distinct CDR3 sequences, less than 25% recorded once. Points on this clonotype: Its target is unknown.

This TCR was recovered from a female donor with ankylosing spondylitis or in good health (not recorded which). The V gene is TRBV11-3, the J gene TRBJ2-1; 10 bases agree with TRBD2. Source material: blood, either unsorted or a sorted T cell fraction (not recorded which). This CDR3 is CASSRGLAGEVEQFF. The CDR3 nucleotides are TGTGCCAGCAGCCGAGGCCTAGCGGGAGAGGTTGAGCAGTTCTTC.